This paragraph reports one T cell receptor beta chain. Its antigen specificity is not known. No base qualities exist here, and no much larger clone lies one base off it. These data come from a study of blood T cell repertoires in COVID-19 (dated by TCRdb to 2019 to 2021). Regarding the research as a whole: Samples covering the acute and convalescent phases of COVID-19 were provided by collaborators in the United States, Italy and Spain. Samples were obtained from the ongoing ImmuneRACE study (first 160 participants) and from 1,200 or so subjects provided by 6 global collaborators. The sample metadata nearly always contained a de-identified subject ID, COVID-19 status, age in years and sex. The prospective study material was composed of cDNA or gDNA derived from T cells, B-cell-depleted T cells, or PBMCs. The dataset comprised deeply sampled blood TCRbeta repertoires from subjects exposed to, actively infected with, or recovered from COVID-19. A freely available public database, intended as a resource for researchers studying the immune response to SARS-CoV-2, is where the repertoires were released. Where available, HLA class I and class II types were taken from metadata supplied by the sample provider and were not determined by assay-based typing. The investigation overall reported the following: The amount of clinical and demographic metadata varied by source and participant and was provided uncurated.

At one collaborating source in Seattle, patients were enrolled during active infection and were followed longitudinally through the course of disease. The collaborating institutions used their own protocols to collect whole blood in K2EDTA tubes. For TCRbeta analysis, collaborators shipped samples as frozen whole blood, isolated PBMCs, or DNA extracted from either of those sample types. Counted from cysteine to phenylalanine, this CDR3 has 15 amino acids. Here the CDR3 DNA is all that survives: 45 bases in frame from base 1. The germline V gene specifies MNHEY as CDR1 and SVGAGI as CDR2. Here V drops 0 bases and J drops 7 bases, and the junction holds 4 bases not matched to any gene. The immunoSEQ Assay, a bias-controlled multiplex PCR, was used to amplify TCRbeta CDR3 regions from genomic DNA. In the original analysis: The number of nucleated cells in each sample was estimated from the amplification of reference gene primers within the assay. To quantify the absolute abundance of each unique TCRbeta CDR3 rearrangement, sequence reads were collapsed and filtered. Productive Simpson clonality was computed per sample as the square root of Simpson's diversity index over productive rearrangements. TCRdb re-hosts the immuneACCESS table, in-frame sequences only. Its copies lack some clones; in the studies checked, an unresolved V gene accounts for under half of them, and the cause for the rest is not known. V and J calls and clone size are given by that table; D and trimming were obtained from the DNA. This sample gives around 300,000 clones in total; 85% to 90% of them show up just once. The ten largest make up just under 6.5% of the sample.

The sequence was collected from a woman in her fifties or sixties with COVID-19, enrolled during active disease. The sequence links TRBV6-5 to TRBJ1-2, and 11 junctional nucleotides match TRBD1. Sequenced: peripheral blood. The CDR3 here reads CASSYSGQGASGYTF. DNA sequence: TGTGCCAGCAGTTACTCCGGACAGGGGGCTTCTGGCTACACCTTC.